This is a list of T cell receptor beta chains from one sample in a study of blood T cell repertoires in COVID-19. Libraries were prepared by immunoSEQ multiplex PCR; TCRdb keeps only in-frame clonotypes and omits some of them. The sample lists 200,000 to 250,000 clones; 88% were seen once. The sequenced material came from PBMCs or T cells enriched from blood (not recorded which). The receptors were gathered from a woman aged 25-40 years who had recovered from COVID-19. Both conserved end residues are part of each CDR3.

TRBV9 CASSVTAGAFGNTIYF
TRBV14 CASSPNWNTEAFF
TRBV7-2 CASSLGVERGGLETQYF
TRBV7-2 CASSSSLSGTGETEAFF
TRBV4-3 CASSQNPTGSGGNTIYF
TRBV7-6 CASSLVGGPMWTQYF
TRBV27 CASSFAKGDISYEQYF
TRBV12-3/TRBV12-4 CASTSLVTDTQYF
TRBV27 CASSNSGSYEQYF
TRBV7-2 CASSPTGGVGYTF
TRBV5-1 CASREMAGANTGELFF
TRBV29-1 CSVGESNYGYTF
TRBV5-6 CASSSLGSSYNSPLHF
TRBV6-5 CASTQDRGSYEQYF
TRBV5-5 CASSLMLAADTQYF
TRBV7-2 CASSLGGASTDTQYF
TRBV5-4 CASSLAGGGLGETQYF
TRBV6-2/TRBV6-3 CASSPTANYGYTF
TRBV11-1 CASSPRFTDTQYF
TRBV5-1 CASSFGRIFGYTF
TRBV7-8 CASSFFPGQGLAEAFF
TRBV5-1 CASSPVGQESEKLFF
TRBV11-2 CASSLGGTNTEAFF
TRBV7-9 CASSQGDGANVLTF
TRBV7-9 CAPSELGALLYGYTF
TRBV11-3 CASSYRGEVGELFF
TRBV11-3 CASSPTLHEQGRYGYTF
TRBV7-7 CASSKDRVNSPLHF
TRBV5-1 CASSLSGRNSGNTIYF
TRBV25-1 CASRAPGNRGYTF
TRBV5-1 CASSWDRGGNTEAFF
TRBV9 CASSVLTGNTIYF
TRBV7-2 CASSPKTGDGQPQHF
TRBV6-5 CASRDTTGGKTEAFF
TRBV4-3 CASSQDENFNYGYTF
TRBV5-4 CASSARYRGSTDTQYF
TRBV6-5 CASTPDRRGNEQFF
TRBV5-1 CASSMSGDRSGNTIYF
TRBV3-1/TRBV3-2 CASRVYYSGAGNQPQHF
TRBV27 CASSPRLNTEAFF
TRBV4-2 CASSQDPTGEVQPQHF
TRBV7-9 CASSPTGTGDEKLFF
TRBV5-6 CASSSTGGAGYTF
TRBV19 CASSAISGYEQYF
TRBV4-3 CASSQGYRDNIYGYTF
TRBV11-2 CASSMNGGAQETQYF